The entry below gives a single TCR beta chain sequence along with its context. Its antigen has not been determined. Nothing much larger sits one base from this clone, and base qualities are not available. What the time point label conveys for this sample: week 35, safety follow-up. Every vaccine dose consisted of 300 ug of a 20-mer mutant IDH1 peptide in Montanide, administered subcutaneously together with topical imiquimod. Across visits V03 through V10, patients got a total of eight vaccinations, given in weeks 1, 3, 5, 7, 11, 15, 19 and 23. Donors had newly diagnosed WHO grade 3 or 4 IDH1-mutant astrocytomas with loss of nuclear ATRX. The samples were drawn from NOA16, a multicentre, single-arm, open-label phase I trial in Germany that tested a mutant IDH1 peptide vaccine in humans for the first time. Genomic DNA for TCRB sequencing was extracted from EDTA blood using the DNeasy Blood and Tissue Kit.

The sample comes from a study of a mutant IDH1 vaccine in newly diagnosed glioma listed by TCRdb under 2021. Background for the entire study: Vaccination started 4-6 weeks after radiotherapy alone, or was given together with temozolomide cycles in the groups whose treatment included chemotherapy. Peripheral blood was drawn at six visits: V03 (baseline), V05, V07, V10, V12 and V13. Before enrollment, patients had received standard therapy of radiotherapy alone, temozolomide alone, or radiochemotherapy with temozolomide; most received the combination. Of the 25 to 35 patients who were treated, approximately 60% were male and roughly 38% were female, and the mean age was roughly 40 years. Longitudinal TCRB deep sequencing was done for 25 to 30 treated patients, wherever samples were available for exploratory analyses. Visit V12 was the week-35 safety follow-up and visit V13 was the week-47 end of study.

The method behind the library was the immunoSEQ multiplex PCR assay. The hsTCRB Kit was used according to the manufacturer's protocol to amplify rearranged TCR beta chain sequences. TCRB libraries were sequenced on an Illumina MiSeq. In the source study's methods: The kit vendor's proprietary platform handled demultiplexing, trimming and gene mapping. In TCRdb, the immuneACCESS table is reduced to in-frame sequences with V and J assigned. These tables do not hold every clone; where another copy was compared, an unresolved V gene accounts for under half, and the others remain unexplained. V and J calls and clone size are copied from that table; D and trimming were computed from the DNA. This sample is represented by about 60,000 clones; approximately 81% of them were singletons. The ten largest clones capture 4% to 5% of the sample. The paper's findings and limits, for the study overall: PBMC samples for TCRB deep sequencing were selected based on availability. Immune responses induced by the vaccine were seen in roughly 95% of patients across multiple MHC alleles. Pseudoprogression seemed to be unrelated to changes in the top peripheral T cell clonotypes found by TCRB sequencing. According to the authors, sample limitations meant that analyses of patient blood samples could not be reproduced.

Trimmed from V: 4 bases; trimmed from J: 0 bases; junction bases lacking a gene match: 7. From the germline V gene, CDR1 is SGHTS and CDR2 is YDEGEE. The CDR3, cysteine through phenylalanine, is 16 amino acids long. CDR3 DNA only is kept here, 48 bases in frame from base 1. Source: PBMCs, taken from a glioma patient whose treatment included an IDH1 peptide vaccine. The receptor's source is a young man with glioma. Recombination connected TRBV5-8 to TRBJ2-5; 9 nucleotides in the junction match TRBD1. The nucleotide sequence is given as TGTGCCAGCAGCCCCGGGACAGGGAACTACCAAGAGACCCAGTACTTC. Translation gives CASSPGTGNYQETQYF.